Shown below are 22 T cell receptor beta chains from a single sample sequenced in a study of early T cells in non-severe SARS-CoV-2 infection (TCRdb year 2021). The method behind the library was 5' RACE. Instrument used: NextSeq 500. The public sequencing data were trimmed at Q25 with fastp and processed into clonotypes with MiXCR by TCRdb, which kept only in-frame beta chains. Rows with one shared CDR3 protein collapse into an entry with the most common genes and DNA. The sample table lists tens of thousands of distinct CDR3 sequences, over 4.5% of them with a count of one. The ten largest account for approximately 5.4% of the sample. Material for sequencing was whole blood. These receptors all come from an adult who was a healthcare worker with PCR-confirmed SARS-CoV-2 infection or an uninfected control (not recorded which).

This clonotype has at least ten counts. The V gene is TRBV29-1, the J gene TRBJ1-2, with 9 bases lining up with TRBD1. Germline V gene data show CDR1 as SQVTM and CDR2 as ANQGSEA. With V trimmed by 6 bases and J by 6 bases, 8 bases remained unmatched. There are 13 residues in the CDR3. The chain's CDR3 is CSVNSGTGNGYTF. DNA of the CDR3: TGCAGCGTAAACTCCGGGACAGGGAATGGCTACACCTTC. Supplemented by reference TRBV29-1 and TRBJ1-2, the full variable domain reads SAVISQKPSRDICQRGTSLTIQCQVDSQVTMMFWYRQQPGQSLTLIATANQGSEATYESGFVIDKFPISRPNLTFSTLTVSNMSPEDSSIYLCSVNSGTGNGYTFGSGTRLTVV.

This clonotype was counted ten times or more. The rearrangement joins TRBV30 to TRBJ2-3; D perhaps matches TRBD2 (6 bases). Germline CDR1 and CDR2: GTSNPN and SVGIG (reference sequence). The V and J ends lost 0 bases and 0 bases respectively, with 10 bases between them. CDR3 length: 15 amino acids. The CDR3 DNA follows: TGTGCCTGGAGTGTACGGAGGGGTAGCACAGATACGCAGTATTTT. It codes for CAWSVRRGSTDTQYF.

This clonotype showed up just a few times. CDR3 nucleotide sequence: TGCAGTGCTAGAGCAAGACTAGCGGGTAACACAGATACGCAGTATTTT. Its protein is CSARARLAGNTDTQYF. J is TRBJ2-3 and V is TRBV20-1; 10 bases fit TRBD2. The CDR3 covers 16 residues. Germline CDR1 DFQATT, CDR2 SNEGSKA (reference sequence). J lost 2 bases, V lost 1 base, and 6 bases had no gene match.

This clonotype was seen repeatedly, ten times or more. This chain links TRBV3-1 with TRBJ2-7; D not resolved. With 0 bases removed from V and 4 bases from J, the gap between germline ends came to 10 bases. The CDR3 length is 14 residues. Germline CDR1 is LGHDT and CDR2 is YNNKEL (reference sequence). The DNA of the CDR3 is TGTGCCAGCAGCCAAGATTGGGGTCTGTACGAGCAGTACTTC. This translates into CASSQDWGLYEQYF.

At least ten counts were recorded for this clonotype. This sequence joins TRBV6-6 and TRBJ2-7; D ambiguous. The CDR3 spans 16 residues. Trimming shortened V by 2 bases and J by 2 bases, and 16 bases separated the two germline ends. Germline-derived CDR1 and CDR2 are MNHNY and SVGAGI (reference sequence). CDR3 in amino acids: CASSYPQSPQPYEQYF. DNA of the CDR3: TGTGCCAGCAGTTACCCGCAGAGTCCACAGCCCTACGAGCAGTACTTC.

Ten or more counts support this clonotype. The chain has TRBV6-5 and TRBJ2-3; D is unclear. Germline V lookup: CDR1 MNHEY, CDR2 SVGAGI. The CDR3 runs 13 residues. Trimming left V 7 bases short and J 1 base short, with 9 bases between. The CDR3 sequence is CASTSERTDTQYF. As DNA, the CDR3 is TGTGCCAGCACGAGCGAACGCACAGATACGCAGTATTTT.

This clonotype was seen ten or more times. V gene TRBV19 combines with J gene TRBJ1-5; a weak D match, TRBD1 (6 bases). The CDR3 spans 13 residues. Trimming left V 3 bases short and J 8 bases short, with 11 bases between. Germline V CDR1 and CDR2: LNHDA, SQIVND (reference sequence). DNA of the CDR3: TGTGCCAGTAGTATTCAAGCAGGGGAGCCCCAGCATTTT. It is translated as CASSIQAGEPQHF. Supplemented by reference TRBV19 and TRBJ1-5, the full variable domain reads DGGITQSPKYLFRKEGQNVTLSCEQNLNHDAMYWYRQDPGQGLRLIYYSQIVNDFQKGDIAEGYSVSREKKESFPLTVTSAQKNPTAFYLCASSIQAGEPQHFGDGTRLSIL.

The table lists this clonotype with many counts. J is TRBJ2-7 and V is TRBV10-3, with D possibly TRBD2 on 5 matching bases. Germline loops: CDR1 ENHRY, CDR2 SYGVKD. Trimming removed 1 base at V and 0 bases at J, with 10 bases between. CDR3 size: 15 residues. DNA for the CDR3: TGTGCCATCAGTGAGTATGAGGGAAGCTCCTACGAGCAGTACTTC. Amino acid sequence: CAISEYEGSSYEQYF.

This clonotype was observed a few times. In nucleotides, the CDR3 is TGTGCCAGCAGCTTAGAAGGAGATGGCTACACCTTC. Its protein is CASSLEGDGYTF. The gene calls are TRBV11-2 and TRBJ1-2, with D hard to call. Trimming took 0 bases from V and 6 from J, leaving 5 bases between them. Looked up from germline, CDR1 is SGHAT and CDR2 is FQNNGV. CDR3 length: 12 amino acids.

This clonotype was seen a few times. The chain joins TRBV5-1 to TRBJ2-2, with 9 bases fitting TRBD1. The CDR3 is 15 amino acids. The germline V gene encodes CDR1 SGHRS and CDR2 YFSETQ. The junction had 4 bases not matched to a gene; V was cut back by 3 bases and J by 4 bases. The CDR3 region has the DNA TGCGCCAGCAGCTCGGGACAGGGTAGCACCGGGGAGCTGTTTTTT. This codes for CASSSGQGSTGELFF. Variable domain in full (rest from reference TRBV5-1 and TRBJ2-2): KAGVTQTPRYLIKTRGQQVTLSCSPISGHRSVSWYQQTPGQGLQFLFEYFSETQRNKGNFPGRFSGRQFSNSRSEMNVSTLELGDSALYLCASSSGQGSTGELFFGEGSRLTVL.

This clonotype was observed a handful of times. J is TRBJ1-4 and V is TRBV24-1; 8 bases are a match to TRBD1. There are 15 residues in the CDR3. Germline-derived CDR1 and CDR2 are KGHDR and SFDVKD. Losses at the gene ends were 4 bases for V and 7 bases for J; bases not matched to a gene: 7. CDR3 amino acids: CATSDSTGDGEKLFF. CDR3 nucleotides: TGTGCCACCAGTGACTCGACAGGGGATGGTGAAAAACTGTTTTTT.

This clonotype came up a few times. The genes are TRBV2 and TRBJ1-3; no clear D. Trimming removed 8 bases at V and 0 bases at J, with 11 bases between. Germline CDR1 reads SNHLY; CDR2 reads FYNNEI. The CDR3 loop spans 14 amino acids. As DNA, the CDR3 is TGTGCCAGCGGGAAGGGAGCCTCTGGAAACACCATATATTTT. It translates to CASGKGASGNTIYF.

The gene calls are TRBV11-2 and TRBJ2-7; 13 bases map to TRBD2. V gave up 5 bases and J gave up 2 bases; unmatched junction bases: 3. Germline CDR1 reads SGHAT; CDR2 reads FQNNGV. The length of the CDR3 is 15 residues. CDR3 DNA sequence: TGTGCCAGCAGCGCCGGGACTAGCGGGACCTACGAGCAGTACTTC. As protein: CASSAGTSGTYEQYF.

This clonotype was seen a handful of times. The chain couples TRBV24-1 to TRBJ1-6; 8 bases are a match to TRBD1. Germline values: CDR1 KGHDR, CDR2 SFDVKD. The CDR3 is 15 amino acids. V lost 5 bases to trimming and J lost 8 bases; unmatched junction nucleotides: 7. CDR3 coding DNA: TGTGCCACCAGTGCCTACGGGACAGGATATTCACCCCTCCACTTT. Translated: CATSAYGTGYSPLHF.

The chain employs TRBV18 and TRBJ1-5, with 8 bases aligning to TRBD1. Germline V CDR1 and CDR2: KGHSH, LQKENI. Trimming at V came to 3 bases and at J to 2 bases, leaving 0 bases not matched to a gene. The CDR3 runs to 14 residues. The CDR3 reads CASSPGQGNQPQHF. For the CDR3, the DNA is TGTGCCAGCTCACCGGGACAGGGCAATCAGCCCCAGCATTTT.

As for this clonotype: With a much larger clone just one base away, this may be a read error. The chain combines TRBV5-1 with TRBJ1-1, with D possibly being TRBD1 (5 bases). The CDR3 runs to 16 residues. The germline gives CDR1 SGHRS, CDR2 YFSETQ. The CDR3 loop reads CASSPPRAGKDTEAIF. Here the CDR3 DNA reads TGCGCCAGCAGCCCTCCCCGGGCAGGGAAGGACACTGAAGCTATCTTT.

This clonotype has at least ten counts. This sequence joins TRBV5-1 and TRBJ2-5; TRBD2 matches 8 bases. CDR1 and CDR2 from the germline V gene are SGHRS and YFSETQ. The trim removed 0 bases at V and 6 bases at J, leaving 4 bases unmatched. The CDR3 is 14 residues long. CDR3 DNA sequence: TGCGCCAGCAGCTTGGACGGGGGGGTAAAGACCCAGTACTTC. This sequence encodes CASSLDGGVKTQYF.

In its sample, this clonotype was seen many times. The chain carries TRBV29-1 and TRBJ2-1; 10 nucleotides agree with TRBD1. The germline V gene encodes CDR1 SQVTM and CDR2 ANQGSEA. J lost 6 bases, V lost 7 bases, and 3 bases had no gene match. This CDR3 spans 12 amino acids. CDR3 sequence: CSARTGGNEQFF. DNA for the CDR3: TGCAGCGCGAGGACAGGGGGCAATGAGCAGTTCTTC.

This clonotype was seen at least ten times. This chain connects TRBV29-1 to TRBJ2-7, with D tentatively TRBD2 (6 bases). Trimming pared 1 base from V and 1 base from J, leaving 14 bases between. The CDR3 has 15 amino acids. The germline CDR1 and CDR2 sequences are SQVTM and ANQGSEA. The CDR3 nucleotides read TGCAGCGTTGAAGCCGCCGGGACTGTATCCTACGAGCAGTACTTC. Protein sequence: CSVEAAGTVSYEQYF.

J is TRBJ2-1 and V is TRBV7-2, with TRBD2 matching 9 bases. V shed 2 bases, J shed 9 bases, and the junction held 5 bases outside the gene matches. Germline CDR1 and CDR2: SGHTA and FQGNSA. The CDR3 is 14 amino acids. The CDR3 here is CASSLRLAVTEQFF. The CDR3 DNA reads as TGTGCCAGCAGCTTAAGACTAGCGGTTACTGAGCAGTTCTTC. Filled out from reference TRBV7-2 and TRBJ2-1, the complete variable domain reads GAGVSQSPSNKVTEKGKDVELRCDPISGHTALYWYRQSLGQGLEFLIYFQGNSAPDKSGLPSDRFSAERTGGSVSTLTIQRTQQEDSAVYLCASSLRLAVTEQFFGPGTRLTVL.

Ten or more counts support this clonotype. The chain links TRBV24-1 to TRBJ1-5; D is possibly TRBD1 (6 bases). Trimming stripped 9 bases from V and 2 bases from J, with 16 bases between. CDR1 and CDR2 from the germline V gene are KGHDR and SFDVKD. The CDR3 runs to 15 residues. CDR3 amino acids: CATAHGGQGNQPQHF. CDR3 coding DNA: TGTGCCACCGCCCACGGGGGGCAGGGCAATCAGCCCCAGCATTTT.

About this clonotype itself: One base away lies a much larger clone, so this may be a sequencing read error. The conserved closing phenylalanine or tryptophan is absent in this CDR3, likely reflecting a read error. The J gene is TRBJ2-7, the V gene TRBV20-1, with a possible D match to TRBD2 (6 bases). Trimming pared 3 bases from V and 3 bases from J, leaving 12 bases between. The CDR3 sequence is 13 residues long. Germline values: CDR1 DFQATT, CDR2 SNEGSKA (reference sequence). Written as DNA, the CDR3 is TGCAGTGCTAGCGCTCCCGGGGGCTACGAGCAGTACATC. Its protein is CSASAPGGYEQYI.